The 30 T cell receptor beta chains given below trace back to one sample, sequenced in a study of blood T cell repertoires in COVID-19 (dated by TCRdb to between 2020 and 2021). Library creation used the immunoSEQ multiplex PCR assay. This is the immuneACCESS table as TCRdb keeps it, with only in-frame sequences that have V and J called. A part of the clones is gone; compared with another copy, unresolved V genes explain less than half, and the rest is unexplained. Here the sample has 150,000 to 200,000 clones; about 85% occur a single time. Of the sample, approximately 2.3% falls within the top ten clones. The sequencing input was peripheral blood. These receptors all come from a man aged 65-85 years with active or convalescent COVID-19.

The gene calls are TRBV28 and TRBJ1-5, with a weak D call TRBD1 (6 bases). The CDR3 spans 14 residues. V was shortened by 2 bases and J by 4 bases, with 9 bases between the two germline ends. Germline assignment: CDR1 MDHEN and CDR2 SYDVKM. CDR3 sequence (DNA): TGTGCCAGCAGTTTACTCCAGGGGAATCAGCCCCAGCATTTT. It encodes CASSLLQGNQPQHF. Looking up the rest from reference TRBV28 and TRBJ1-5 gives the full variable domain: DVKVTQSSRYLVKRTGEKVFLECVQDMDHENMFWYRQDPGLGLRLIYFSYDVKMKEKGDIPEGYSVSREKKERFSLILESASTNQTSMYLCASSLLQGNQPQHFGDGTRLSIL.

The chain is built from TRBV5-4 and TRBJ1-6; D not resolved. Germline CDR1 and CDR2: SGHNT and YYREEE (reference sequence). Trimming pared 3 bases from V and 6 bases from J, leaving 7 bases between. The CDR3 totals 13 residues. The chain's CDR3 is CASSSGVNSPLHF. The CDR3 coding sequence is TGTGCCAGCAGCTCCGGAGTTAATTCACCCCTCCACTTT.

The V and J genes are TRBV6-4 and TRBJ1-4; the D gene is possibly TRBD1 (5 bases). The CDR3 covers 13 residues. The V gene's germline CDR1 is MRHNA and CDR2 SNTAGT. V lost 11 bases to trimming and J lost 5 bases, with 15 bases between them. The CDR3 spells CASIGGLNEKLFF. CDR3 nucleotide sequence: TGTGCCTCCATCGGGGGGTTGAATGAAAAACTGTTTTTT.

This clone was counted a single time. The rearrangement links TRBV27 to TRBJ1-2, with D maybe TRBD1 (6 bases). The V end was cut by 4 bases, the J end by 4 bases, with 16 bases between. The CDR3 length is 15 residues. Germline CDR1 reads MNHEY; CDR2 reads SMNVEV (reference sequence). Written as DNA, the CDR3 is TGTGCCAGCAGTTCATCGCTGGGGGCTGTCTATGGCTACACCTTC. It yields the protein CASSSSLGAVYGYTF.

The rearrangement links TRBV4-3 to TRBJ2-7; D is unresolved. The CDR3 has 16 amino acids. From germline, CDR1 is LGHNA and CDR2 YSLEER. The V and J ends lost 0 bases and 6 bases respectively, with 18 bases between them. The CDR3 region is CASSQDNGLTGSEQYF. DNA for the CDR3: TGCGCCAGCAGCCAAGATAACGGGTTAACGGGTAGCGAGCAGTACTTC.

The rearrangement uses TRBV19 and TRBJ2-5; D gene uncertain. The CDR3 extends over 12 amino acids. CDR1 LNHDA and CDR2 SQIVND come from the germline V gene (reference sequence). Trimming removed 5 bases from V and 2 bases from J, with 6 bases in between. This CDR3 reads CASSRVQETQYF. The CDR3, as DNA: TGTGCCAGTAGTCGCGTACAAGAGACCCAGTACTTC.

A few counts support this clone. The DNA for the CDR3 is TGTGCCACCAGTGATTTGGGGAGACAGCCCCAGCATTTT. Translating gives CATSDLGRQPQHF. V and J are TRBV24-1 and TRBJ1-5; D is unclear. Trimming cost V 0 bases and J 7 bases, with 6 bases left between them. The CDR3 is 13 amino acids. CDR1 is KGHDR and CDR2 is SFDVKD in the germline V gene.

This sequence joins TRBV5-8 and TRBJ2-4; a possible D gene is TRBD1 (6 bases). The CDR3 consists of 13 residues. Germline-derived CDR1 and CDR2 are SGHTS and YDEGEE. The V end lost 3 bases, the J end lost 8 bases, and 12 bases lay between the germline ends. CDR3 nucleotide sequence: TGTGCCAGCAGCTCCAAATCAGGGGACATTCAGTACTTC. Encoded protein: CASSSKSGDIQYF.

The V gene is TRBV19, the J gene TRBJ2-6; TRBD1 agrees at 8 bases. After removal of 5 bases from V and 4 bases from J, the junction contained 10 bases not matched to a gene. The CDR3 is 17 residues long. Per the germline V gene, CDR1 is LNHDA and CDR2 is SQIVND (reference sequence). CDR3 coding DNA: TGTGCCAGTAGTGGAGGACAGGGAGTAGCGGGGGCCAACGTCCTGACTTTC. Its translation is CASSGGQGVAGANVLTF.

The genes are TRBV5-1 and TRBJ1-6, with unresolved D. In germline, CDR1 is SGHRS, CDR2 YFSETQ. V was clipped by 0 bases and J by 7 bases, with 5 bases between them. The CDR3 consists of 13 residues. The chain's CDR3 is CASSLAGNSPLHF. The CDR3, as DNA: TGCGCCAGCAGCTTGGCCGGGAATTCACCCCTCCACTTT.

This chain links TRBV2 with TRBJ1-5; tentative D call: TRBD1 (5 bases). V lost 7 bases and J 1 base, leaving 14 bases between the germline ends. Germline CDR1 and CDR2: SNHLY and FYNNEI. This CDR3 has 15 amino acids. CDR3 sequence: CASTDSGDSNQPQHF. The CDR3 DNA follows: TGTGCCAGCACCGACTCGGGGGACAGCAATCAGCCCCAGCATTTT.

This clone was detected only once. V gene TRBV5-1 combines with J gene TRBJ1-1; no clear D gene. From germline, CDR1 is SGHRS and CDR2 YFSETQ. V was cut by 3 bases and J by 5 bases, with 14 bases left in between. The CDR3 length is 14 residues. The CDR3 nucleotides are TGCGCCAGCAGCTGGGCCTTGGGTGGTACTGAAGCTTTCTTT. It is translated as CASSWALGGTEAFF. Full variable domain (outside the CDR3, taken from reference TRBV5-1 and TRBJ1-1): KAGVTQTPRYLIKTRGQQVTLSCSPISGHRSVSWYQQTPGQGLQFLFEYFSETQRNKGNFPGRFSGRQFSNSRSEMNVSTLELGDSALYLCASSWALGGTEAFFGQGTRLTVV.

The chain combines TRBV6-6 with TRBJ2-1, with D possibly matching TRBD2 (6 bases). V lost 2 bases and J lost 4, with 12 bases in between. Germline CDR1 is MNHNY and CDR2 is SVGAGI (reference sequence). The CDR3 sequence is 15 residues long. CDR3 sequence reads: CASSYTGEGYNEQFF. The CDR3 DNA follows: TGTGCCAGCAGTTACACGGGAGAAGGGTACAATGAGCAGTTCTTC.

The table lists this clone with a count of one. The V and J genes are TRBV28 and TRBJ1-6, with no clear D. The CDR3 extends over 13 amino acids. CDR1 and CDR2 (germline): MDHEN, SYDVKM. Trimming removed 7 bases at V and 8 bases at J, with 12 bases between. The CDR3 spells CASTPPEDSPLHF. CDR3 DNA sequence: TGTGCCAGCACCCCCCCAGAAGATTCACCCCTCCACTTT.

The CDR3 region is CASSSTGGNTGELFF. The CDR3 region has the DNA TGTGCCAGCAGCTCGACGGGGGGAAACACCGGGGAGCTGTTTTTT. The genes are TRBV7-6 and TRBJ2-2, with 7 bases that match TRBD2. From germline, CDR1 is SGHVS and CDR2 FNYEAQ. Germline trimming cut 4 bases from V and 2 bases from J; bases unmatched to any gene: 4. This CDR3 contains 15 residues.

The rearrangement joins TRBV4-1 to TRBJ2-3; 9 bases agree with TRBD2. CDR1 is MGHRA, CDR2 YSYEKL, per germline. CDR3 length: 13 amino acids. V lost 6 bases, J lost 3 bases, and 1 base stayed unmatched. Written as DNA, the CDR3 is TGCGCCAGCAGTAGCGGGAGTACAGATACGCAGTATTTT. Amino acid sequence: CASSSGSTDTQYF.

The rearrangement links TRBV11-3 to TRBJ1-3, with 9 bases matching TRBD1. This CDR3 comprises 17 residues. V lost 2 bases to trimming and J lost 4 bases; unmatched junction nucleotides: 9. Germline CDR1 SGHNT, CDR2 YENEEA. The CDR3 nucleotides are TGTGCCAGCAGCTTAAGGGGGGGACAGGGAGCCGGAAACACCATATATTTT. Protein sequence: CASSLRGGQGAGNTIYF.

About this clone: This CDR3 is also generated by other DNA sequences in the sample. The gene calls are TRBV6-5 and TRBJ2-3, with 12 bases aligning to TRBD2. CDR1 MNHEY and CDR2 SVGAGI come from the germline V gene. The V gene end was trimmed by 3 bases and the J gene end by 6 bases; junction bases not matched to a gene: 4. The CDR3 length is 15 residues. The CDR3 DNA reads as TGTGCCAGCAGTTATCTAGCGGGGGGGCGGGATACGCAGTATTTT. It yields the protein CASSYLAGGRDTQYF.

The chain uses TRBV30 and TRBJ2-5, with 10 bases aligning to TRBD1. Germline loops: CDR1 GTSNPN, CDR2 SVGIG (reference sequence). The CDR3 extends over 16 amino acids. V shed 0 bases, J shed 7 bases, and the junction held 11 bases outside the gene matches. This chain's CDR3 is CAWSVSGQGGRGTQYF. The CDR3 nucleotides are TGTGCCTGGAGTGTATCCGGACAGGGGGGTCGGGGGACCCAGTACTTC.

The gene calls are TRBV5-5 and TRBJ1-6; D not resolved. The germline V gene has CDR1 SGHKS and CDR2 YYEKEE (reference sequence). V was shortened by 5 bases and J by 7 bases, with 13 bases between the two germline ends. The CDR3 length is 14 residues. The CDR3 DNA reads as TGTGCCAGCAGTCTTACAGTCCGCAATTCACCCCTCCACTTT. Translation gives CASSLTVRNSPLHF.

This CDR3 is CASSSGVRGEQYF. The CDR3 DNA reads TGTGCCAGCAGCTCCGGGGTTCGGGGCGAGCAGTACTTC. The V gene is TRBV2, the J gene TRBJ2-7, with a tentative D call TRBD2 (5 bases). The V end lost 6 bases, the J end lost 6 bases, and 15 bases lay between the germline ends. Germline V gives CDR1 SNHLY, CDR2 FYNNEI. CDR3 length equals 13 residues.

V usage is TRBV9 and J usage is TRBJ1-6, with 7 bases matching TRBD1. Germline-derived CDR1 and CDR2 are SGDLS and YYNGEE. This CDR3 has 15 residues. Germline trimming cut 3 bases from V and 3 bases from J; bases unmatched to any gene: 3. The CDR3 spells CASSARDSYNSPLHF. CDR3 nucleotide sequence: TGTGCCAGCAGCGCCCGGGACAGCTATAATTCACCCCTCCACTTT.

This chain uses TRBV7-9 with TRBJ2-1; 8 nucleotides line up with TRBD2. The CDR3 length is 13 residues. The V segment lost 10 bases and the J segment 7 bases; nucleotides outside the gene matches: 9. Germline assignment: CDR1 SEHNR and CDR2 FQNEAQ (reference sequence). CDR3 region: CATGVAGINEQFF. CDR3 coding DNA: TGTGCCACCGGGGTAGCGGGAATTAATGAGCAGTTCTTC.

The CDR3 is CASSIPGANYGYTF. The CDR3 DNA reads TGTGCCAGTAGTATTCCGGGAGCCAACTATGGCTACACCTTC. The chain uses TRBV19 and TRBJ1-2; D gene ambiguous. This CDR3 has 14 amino acids. The V and J ends lost 3 bases and 2 bases respectively, with 10 bases between them. The germline V gene has CDR1 LNHDA and CDR2 SQIVND (reference sequence).

V usage is TRBV25-1 and J usage is TRBJ1-6; D gene uncertain. Per the germline V gene, CDR1 is MGHDK and CDR2 is SYGVNS. V lost 1 base and J 5 bases, leaving 6 bases between the germline ends. The CDR3 totals 14 residues. In DNA form, the CDR3 reads TGTGCCAGCAGTGAATTTCCAAATAATTCACCCCTCCACTTT. As protein: CASSEFPNNSPLHF.

This rearrangement joins TRBV7-9 to TRBJ1-2; no clear D gene. Germline V gene data show CDR1 as SEHNR and CDR2 as FQNEAQ (reference sequence). V was shortened by 7 bases and J by 4 bases, with 16 bases between the two germline ends. The CDR3 totals 14 residues. CDR3 sequence: CASTTQSSGYGYTF. The CDR3 bases are TGTGCCAGCACCACCCAAAGCAGCGGCTATGGCTACACCTTC.

This clone was counted once. The rearrangement joins TRBV7-9 to TRBJ2-2, with a tentative D call TRBD2 (7 bases). The V end was cut by 4 bases, the J end by 0 bases, with 12 bases between. This CDR3 is built from 16 residues. Germline CDR1 and CDR2: SEHNR and FQNEAQ (reference sequence). The CDR3 DNA reads TGTGCCAGCAGCTCCACAGGGACTACGAACACCGGGGAGCTGTTTTTT. Translated, it gives CASSSTGTTNTGELFF. Complete variable domain (other parts from reference TRBV7-9 and TRBJ2-2): DTGVSQNPRHKITKRGQNVTFRCDPISEHNRLYWYRQTLGQGPEFLTYFQNEAQLEKSRLLSDRFSAERPKGSFSTLEIQRTEQGDSAMYLCASSSTGTTNTGELFFGEGSRLTVL.

This rearrangement joins TRBV18 to TRBJ2-3; D is uncertain. V was trimmed by 3 bases and J by 2 bases, leaving 6 bases between them. Germline V gene data show CDR1 as KGHSH and CDR2 as LQKENI. The CDR3 consists of 13 residues. In DNA, the CDR3 is TGTGCCAGCTCACCCCCTCTCACAGATACGCAGTATTTT. This encodes CASSPPLTDTQYF.

The V call is TRBV6-2 or TRBV6-3, the J call TRBJ2-2; D remains ambiguous. The germline V and J ends were trimmed by 0 bases and 10 bases, with 9 bases remaining between them. This CDR3 comprises 13 residues. Germline assignment: CDR1 MNHEY and CDR2 SVGEGT. Here the CDR3 reads CASSYSSTLELFF. The CDR3 region has the DNA TGTGCCAGCAGTTACTCTAGCACGTTGGAGCTGTTTTTT.

This sequence joins TRBV3-1 (or the pseudogene TRBV3-2) and TRBJ2-2; the match to TRBD2 covers 7 bases. The CDR3 is 13 residues long. The germline gives CDR1 LGHDT, CDR2 YNNKEL (reference sequence). V was clipped by 2 bases and J by 6 bases; unmatched bases: 0. The CDR3 DNA sequence: TGTGCCAGCAGCCAACGGGGGGCCGGGGAGCTGTTTTTT. Amino acid sequence: CASSQRGAGELFF.